Shown below are 32 T cell receptor beta chains from a single sample sequenced in a study of blood T cell repertoires in COVID-19. Repertoires were generated with immunoSEQ multiplex PCR, while TCRdb's copy carries only in-frame clones and drops some. The profile shows about 200,000 clones, 70% to 85% of them singletons. Sequenced sample: PBMCs or T cells enriched from blood (not recorded which). The source of these receptors is a man aged 35-49 years who had recovered from COVID-19.

The sample holds a few counts of this clone. J is TRBJ1-1 and V is TRBV7-2, with D possibly being TRBD1 (6 bases). The CDR3 has 13 amino acids. Germline V gene lookup returns CDR1 SGHTA and CDR2 FQGNSA. V was shortened by 10 bases and J by 5 bases, with 17 bases between the two germline ends. The CDR3 DNA reads as TGTGCCACACATCGGACAGCGAGGACTGAAGCTTTCTTT. Amino acid sequence: CATHRTARTEAFF.

The chain combines TRBV6-5 with TRBJ1-4, with D unresolved. The CDR3 is made up of 15 amino acids. V lost 0 bases and J lost 7, with 12 bases in between. Looked up from germline, CDR1 is MNHEY and CDR2 is SVGAGI. CDR3 in amino acids: CASSYSSGVGEKLFF. The CDR3 DNA reads as TGTGCCAGCAGTTACTCGTCCGGGGTCGGTGAAAAACTGTTTTTT.

V gene TRBV28 combines with J gene TRBJ1-6, with a weak D call TRBD1 (6 bases). Trimming removed 3 bases at V and 9 bases at J, with 15 bases between. The germline V gene has CDR1 MDHEN and CDR2 SYDVKM. The CDR3 runs to 15 residues. The CDR3 nucleotides read TGTGCCAGCAGTTTGTATCCGGGACAACCTTCACCCCTCCACTTT. It encodes CASSLYPGQPSPLHF. Using reference TRBV28 and TRBJ1-6 for the parts outside the CDR3, the full variable domain is DVKVTQSSRYLVKRTGEKVFLECVQDMDHENMFWYRQDPGLGLRLIYFSYDVKMKEKGDIPEGYSVSREKKERFSLILESASTNQTSMYLCASSLYPGQPSPLHFGNGTRLTVT.

J is TRBJ2-5 and V is TRBV7-9; 9 bases match TRBD2. The CDR3 extends over 17 amino acids. Germline CDR1 reads SEHNR; CDR2 reads FQNEAQ (reference sequence). Unmatched junction bases numbered 9, after V lost 1 base and J lost 3 bases. Written as DNA, the CDR3 is TGTGCCAGCAGCTTAGAAGGCGGGGGGGCCGAGAAAGAGACCCAGTACTTC. Translating it yields CASSLEGGGAEKETQYF.

V usage is TRBV20-1 and J usage is TRBJ1-1; 9 bases map to TRBD1. The germline CDR1 and CDR2 sequences are DFQATT and SNEGSKA (reference sequence). Trimming removed 5 bases from V and 10 bases from J; junction bases left unmatched: 2. The CDR3 runs to 10 residues. CDR3 in DNA: TGCAGTGCTTGGGGACAGGGAGCTTTCTTT. Translated, it gives CSAWGQGAFF.

V is TRBV5-4 and J is TRBJ1-2; 8 nucleotides line up with TRBD1. This CDR3 region has 16 residues. Germline lookup yields CDR1 SGHNT and CDR2 YYREEE (reference sequence). V was pared by 4 bases and J by 10 bases, with 18 bases of the junction left unmatched. CDR3 nucleotide sequence: TGTGCCAGCAGCCGGCGGCTAGACAGGGAGGGACAGGACTACACCTTC. Translation gives CASSRRLDREGQDYTF.

This rearrangement joins TRBV3-1 (or the pseudogene TRBV3-2) to TRBJ2-7, with D maybe TRBD2 (5 bases). V lost 2 bases, J lost 5 bases, and 13 bases lay in between. CDR1 and CDR2 (germline): LGHDT, YNNKEL (reference sequence). CDR3 size: 14 residues. In nucleotides, the CDR3 is TGTGCCAGCAGCCAACGGGGTTTCAGCCACGAGCAGTACTTC. Amino acid sequence: CASSQRGFSHEQYF.

This rearrangement joins TRBV7-9 to TRBJ2-5; 8 bases are shared with TRBD1. Germline trimming cut 5 bases from V and 4 bases from J; bases unmatched to any gene: 12. The CDR3 is made up of 16 amino acids. Germline V gene lookup returns CDR1 SEHNR and CDR2 FQNEAQ (reference sequence). DNA of the CDR3: TGTGCCAGCAGCCCCGCCCTTGACAGGGGAAGAGAGACCCAGTACTTC. Amino acids: CASSPALDRGRETQYF.

The chain employs TRBV7-8 and TRBJ2-1; TRBD2 aligns across 13 bases. CDR1 is SGHVS and CDR2 is FQNEAQ in the germline V gene. The CDR3 is 17 amino acids. The V gene end was trimmed by 5 bases and the J gene end by 4 bases; junction bases not matched to a gene: 8. CDR3 coding DNA: TGTGCCAGCAGCACCGGACTAGCGGGAGCTCTTTACAATGAGCAGTTCTTC. Its protein product is CASSTGLAGALYNEQFF.

This clone was picked up one time. The rearrangement uses TRBV19 and TRBJ1-2; 8 bases match TRBD1. V shed 3 bases and J 3 bases; nucleotides not matched to a gene: 9. Germline loops: CDR1 LNHDA, CDR2 SQIVND (reference sequence). The CDR3 runs to 16 residues. The CDR3 DNA sequence: TGTGCCAGTAGTATTAGCCAGGGGGCTATGGACTATGGCTACACCTTC. Amino acids: CASSISQGAMDYGYTF.

V gene TRBV3-1 (or the pseudogene TRBV3-2) combines with J gene TRBJ1-2; D is possibly TRBD1 (5 bases). Trimming shortened V by 0 bases and J by 7 bases, and 18 bases separated the two germline ends. The CDR3 extends over 16 amino acids. Per the germline V gene, CDR1 is LGHDT and CDR2 is YNNKEL (reference sequence). The CDR3 DNA follows: TGTGCCAGCAGCCAAGAGGGGACCGGGGGAGCGGGTGGCTACACCTTC. The encoded protein is CASSQEGTGGAGGYTF.

CDR3 sequence reads: CASSPGAGAFSHGYTF. The CDR3 nucleotides are TGTGCCAGCAGCCCCGGGGCGGGGGCTTTTAGTCACGGCTACACCTTC. The rearrangement uses TRBV5-8 and TRBJ1-2, with D tentatively TRBD1 (6 bases). Trimming cost V 4 bases and J 8 bases, with 24 bases left between them. The germline V gene has CDR1 SGHTS and CDR2 YDEGEE. The CDR3 sequence is 16 residues long.

This clone has a handful of counts. The chain couples TRBV21-1 to TRBJ2-7; TRBD2 is the table's D call, not checked against the DNA. TRBV21-1 is described as a pseudogene. This CDR3 region has 16 residues. CDR3: CASSTRTSGPYYEQYF. The CDR3 DNA is TGTGCCAGCAGCACAAGAACTAGCGGACCCTACTACGAGCAGTACTTC.

The chain recombines TRBV30 with TRBJ1-1, with D hard to call. Trimming shortened V by 1 base and J by 4 bases, and 13 bases separated the two germline ends. The CDR3 covers 14 residues. Germline V CDR1 and CDR2: GTSNPN, SVGIG (reference sequence). CDR3 amino acids: CAWSDLVYGTEAFF. In nucleotides, the CDR3 is TGTGCCTGGAGTGATTTGGTGTACGGCACTGAAGCTTTCTTT.

CDR3 protein: CASRLGTGDTGELFF. The DNA for the CDR3 is TGTGCCAGCAGGTTAGGGACAGGGGACACCGGGGAGCTGTTTTTT. This sequence joins TRBV27 and TRBJ2-2; 10 bases are a match to TRBD1. The CDR3 is made up of 15 amino acids. The germline gives CDR1 MNHEY, CDR2 SMNVEV (reference sequence). J gave up 3 bases and V 6 bases, and 4 bases lay outside the gene matches.

This chain connects TRBV19 to TRBJ1-2, with TRBD1 as a possible D gene (6 bases). There are 14 residues in the CDR3. The V end was cut by 6 bases, the J end by 0 bases, with 11 bases between. Germline CDR1 reads LNHDA; CDR2 reads SQIVND (reference sequence). The CDR3 spells CASRTGLANYGYTF. CDR3 DNA: TGTGCCAGTAGGACAGGACTAGCTAACTATGGCTACACCTTC.

This clone showed up just a few times. This chain uses TRBV9 with TRBJ2-1, with a weak D call TRBD1 (6 bases). CDR3 size: 14 residues. The germline gives CDR1 SGDLS, CDR2 YYNGEE. Trimming stripped 5 bases from V and 3 bases from J, with 12 bases between. The CDR3 DNA reads as TGTGCCAGCAGTGAACAGGGCAACTACAATGAGCAGTTCTTC. This encodes CASSEQGNYNEQFF.

The chain links TRBV27 to TRBJ1-6; D ambiguous. Germline CDR1 is MNHEY and CDR2 is SMNVEV (reference sequence). V dropped 3 bases and J dropped 10 bases, with 10 bases sitting between them. This CDR3 contains 13 residues. In DNA form, the CDR3 reads TGTGCCAGCAGTTTGCCAGGTGAATCACCCCTCCACTTT. Its protein product is CASSLPGESPLHF.

This clone showed up just a few times. V is TRBV2 and J is TRBJ1-3; possibly TRBD1 for D (5 bases). V lost 5 bases and J lost 0, with 11 bases in between. From germline, CDR1 is SNHLY and CDR2 FYNNEI. The CDR3 extends over 15 amino acids. CDR3 sequence reads: CASSRQLPSGNTIYF. The DNA for the CDR3 is TGTGCCAGCAGTCGACAGTTACCCTCTGGAAACACCATATATTTT.

The chain uses TRBV9 and TRBJ1-5, with D maybe TRBD1 (5 bases). The ends were cut back, 3 bases at V and 3 bases at J, with 10 bases in the middle. The CDR3 length is 14 residues. From germline, CDR1 is SGDLS and CDR2 YYNGEE. CDR3 DNA: TGTGCCAGCAGCGCCGACAGCACCAATCAGCCCCAGCATTTT. Translated: CASSADSTNQPQHF. The full variable domain, with the rest looked up from reference TRBV9 and TRBJ1-5, is DSGVTQTPKHLITATGQRVTLRCSPRSGDLSVYWYQQSLDQGLQFLIQYYNGEERAKGNILERFSAQQFPDLHSELNLSSLELGDSALYFCASSADSTNQPQHFGDGTRLSIL.

This clone was seen once. The chain uses TRBV18 and TRBJ2-2, with TRBD1 matching 10 bases. V lost 3 bases to trimming and J lost 3 bases; unmatched junction nucleotides: 4. The CDR3 has 16 residues. Germline assignment: CDR1 KGHSH and CDR2 LQKENI. The CDR3 region is CASSPTGGPHTGELFF. DNA of the CDR3: TGTGCCAGCTCACCGACAGGGGGCCCGCACACCGGGGAGCTGTTTTTT. The full variable domain, with the rest looked up from reference TRBV18 and TRBJ2-2, is NAGVMQNPRHLVRRRGQEARLRCSPMKGHSHVYWYRQLPEEGLKFMVYLQKENIIDESGMPKERFSAEFPKEGPSILRIQQVVRGDSAAYFCASSPTGGPHTGELFFGEGSRLTVL.

The chain has TRBV7-3 and TRBJ1-1, with D maybe TRBD1 (5 bases). CDR1 is SGHTA, CDR2 FQGTGA, per germline. There are 15 residues in the CDR3. The V end lost 2 bases, the J end lost 1 base, and 11 bases lay between the germline ends. CDR3 in DNA: TGTGCCAGCAGCTTACTTAGGGGCCCGAACACTGAAGCTTTCTTT. Protein product: CASSLLRGPNTEAFF.

The CDR3 DNA sequence: TGTGCCAGCAGCCCCGCAGCGGCCTTGCGGGAGACCCAGTACTTC. Protein product: CASSPAAALRETQYF. The chain is built from TRBV3-1 (or the pseudogene TRBV3-2) and TRBJ2-5, with D perhaps TRBD2 (5 bases). Per germline, CDR1 LGHDT and CDR2 YNNKEL (reference sequence). The CDR3 is made up of 15 amino acids. V lost 4 bases to trimming and J lost 5 bases, with 17 bases between them.

The chain joins TRBV25-1 to TRBJ1-2; TRBD1 matches 7 bases. CDR1 is MGHDK, CDR2 SYGVNS, per germline. The CDR3 contains 13 residues. The ends lost 4 bases at V and 4 bases at J; junction bases unmatched: 3. CDR3 sequence (DNA): TGTGCCAGCAGTGTGGGACAGCCCTATGGCTACACCTTC. Its translation is CASSVGQPYGYTF.

The chain uses TRBV6-2 or TRBV6-3 and TRBJ2-3; tentative D call: TRBD2 (5 bases). CDR1 and CDR2 (germline): MNHEY, SVGEGT. V was trimmed by 2 bases and J by 2 bases, leaving 8 bases between them. CDR3 size: 14 residues. CDR3 DNA: TGTGCCAGCAGTTACCGGGGTTTCACAGATACGCAGTATTTT. Translated, it gives CASSYRGFTDTQYF.

This rearrangement joins TRBV7-9 to TRBJ2-1; 8 bases map to TRBD1. Germline CDR1 SEHNR, CDR2 FQNEAQ (reference sequence). This CDR3 has 15 amino acids. V was pared by 5 bases and J by 5 bases, with 8 bases of the junction left unmatched. The CDR3 region has the DNA TGTGCCAGCAGCCCCGACAGGGGAAGCCACAATGAGCAGTTCTTC. It codes for CASSPDRGSHNEQFF.

CDR3 DNA: TGTGCCAGCAGAAGGACAGGGTCTGGAAACACCATATATTTT. This gives the protein CASRRTGSGNTIYF. The V call is TRBV14, the J call TRBJ1-3; 8 bases line up with TRBD1. The germline CDR1 and CDR2 sequences are SGHDN and FVKESK. J lost 1 base, V lost 6 bases, and 2 bases had no gene match. This CDR3 is built from 14 residues.

CDR3 amino acids: CASSVGTSGRFEQYF. The DNA of the CDR3 is TGTGCCAGCAGCGTAGGCACTAGCGGGAGGTTCGAGCAGTACTTC. The J gene is TRBJ2-7, the V gene TRBV9; 12 nucleotides match TRBD2. V shed 0 bases and J 6 bases; nucleotides not matched to a gene: 4. The CDR3 totals 15 residues. Germline V lookup: CDR1 SGDLS, CDR2 YYNGEE.

This clone was seen a single time. The identical CDR3 is also encoded by other nucleotide sequences in the sample. The chain is built from TRBV5-1 and TRBJ2-3, with a possible D match to TRBD2 (6 bases). V lost 2 bases to trimming and J lost 4 bases, with 11 bases between them. This CDR3 contains 14 residues. The germline gives CDR1 SGHRS, CDR2 YFSETQ. CDR3 protein: CASSFGTGADTQYF. The CDR3 nucleotides are TGCGCCAGCAGCTTTGGGACGGGGGCAGATACGCAGTATTTT.

The CDR3 DNA is TGTGCCAGTAGTATCCACCGGGACAGGTATAATTCACCCCTCCACTTT. As protein: CASSIHRDRYNSPLHF. The chain joins TRBV19 to TRBJ1-6, with 8 bases that match TRBD1. V shed 3 bases and J 4 bases; nucleotides not matched to a gene: 5. The CDR3 is 16 residues long. Germline CDR1 LNHDA, CDR2 SQIVND (reference sequence).

The chain joins TRBV3-1 (or the pseudogene TRBV3-2) to TRBJ2-2; 8 bases line up with TRBD2. Germline V gives CDR1 LGHDT, CDR2 YNNKEL (reference sequence). With V trimmed by 2 bases and J by 7 bases, 3 bases remained unmatched. This CDR3 is 14 amino acids long. In nucleotides, the CDR3 is TGTGCCAGCAGCCAACCTCGGGGGGGCGGGGAGCTGTTTTTT. This translates into CASSQPRGGGELFF.

The chain combines TRBV27 with TRBJ2-1, with 8 bases lining up with TRBD1. The CDR3 has 16 amino acids. In germline, CDR1 is MNHEY, CDR2 SMNVEV (reference sequence). Trimming cost V 7 bases and J 6 bases; bases outside gene matches: 14. CDR3 sequence (DNA): TGTGCCAGCAAACTAGGGGGGACAGGTTCCCCCAATGAGCAGTTCTTC. Translation gives CASKLGGTGSPNEQFF.